These 3 T cell receptor beta chains share one sample of origin, sequenced in a study of T-cell memory formation after mild COVID-19. TCRdb passed the 5' RACE reads through MiXCR, listing each CDR3 protein once. Found here are more than 400,000 distinct CDR3 sequences, around a sixth of them singletons; the top ten hold roughly an eighth. Sequenced material: PBMCs or a T cell subset sorted from them (not recorded which). The receptors were sampled from an adult woman who had mild COVID-19 (a few samples of this study predate the infection). Cell type and time point are not known.

A few counts support this clonotype. The chain couples TRBV11-2 to TRBJ2-7, with D hard to call. Deletions cut 3 bases from V and 4 bases from J, with 7 bases between. CDR1 is SGHAT and CDR2 is FQNNGV in the germline V gene. There are 12 residues in the CDR3. The CDR3: CASSFLKYEQYF. The CDR3 DNA follows: TGTGCCAGCAGCTTCCTTAAGTACGAGCAGTACTTC.

The V call is TRBV4-3, the J call TRBJ2-7, with 13 bases identical to TRBD2. The trim removed 3 bases at V and 3 bases at J, leaving 2 bases unmatched. This CDR3 contains 15 residues. Per the germline V gene, CDR1 is LGHNA and CDR2 is YSLEER. The CDR3 sequence: CASSQGLAGHYEQYF. The CDR3, as DNA: TGCGCCAGCAGCCAGGGACTAGCGGGGCACTACGAGCAGTACTTC.

As regards this clonotype: The junction shows a germline mismatch at one end, possibly a read error. This chain connects TRBV30 to TRBJ2-1; 8 nucleotides line up with TRBD1. CDR3 length: 12 amino acids. From germline, CDR1 is GTSNPN and CDR2 SVGIG (reference sequence). The CDR3 reads CAWKWTGFRTIF. The CDR3 nucleotides read TGTGCCTGGAAGTGGACAGGGTTCAGGACGATCTTC. Supplemented by reference TRBV30 and TRBJ2-1, the full variable domain reads SQTIHQWPATLVQPVGSPLSLECTVEGTSNPNLYWYRQAAGRGLQLLFYSVGIGQISSEVPQNLSASRPQDRQFILSSKKLLLSDSGFYLCAWKWTGFRTIFGPGTRLTVL.